This T cell receptor delta chain was captured by sequencing in a study of DNA immune sequencing with unique molecular identifiers. A 32-plex genomic DNA assay used primers for all 8 TRDV and 4 TRDJ genes. A 12-nucleotide UMI was added during roughly 3 barcoding PCR cycles before adapter PCR. TCRdb reanalysed the multiplex PCR reads with CATT. The sample holds 700 to 950 delta-chain clones, 3.2% seen once. This clone was seen only a few times. TCRdb's protein, taken from a much larger clone, differs from this DNA's translation at residue 4, likely owing to a read error; the protein displayed comes from the DNA. This sequence was found in a human donor in good health. The specimen sequenced was gamma-delta T cells from PBMCs.

DNA for the CDR3: TGTGCCTGTTACCCCATAGCGCTCGGGGGATACCGGGGCACCGATAAACTCATCTTT. Amino acid sequence: CACYPIALGGYRGTDKLIF. This rearrangement joins TRDV2 to TRDJ1; 9 nucleotides line up with TRDD3. This CDR3 has 19 residues. V was clipped by 6 bases and J by 1 base; unmatched bases: 20. Germline CDR1 is GEAIGNYY and CDR2 is EKD.